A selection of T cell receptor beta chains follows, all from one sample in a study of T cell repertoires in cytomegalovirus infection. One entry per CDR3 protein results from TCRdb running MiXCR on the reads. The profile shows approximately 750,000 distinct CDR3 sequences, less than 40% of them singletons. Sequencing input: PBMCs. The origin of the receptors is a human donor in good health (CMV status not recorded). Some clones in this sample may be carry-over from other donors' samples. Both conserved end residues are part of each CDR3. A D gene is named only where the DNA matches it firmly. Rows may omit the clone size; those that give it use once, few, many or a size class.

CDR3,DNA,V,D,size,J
CASSQGALETQYF,TGTGCCAGCAGCCAGGGGGCTTTAGAGACCCAGTACTTC,TRBV7-3,TRBD1,NA,TRBJ2-5
CASSIQGFDGSEQFF,TGTGCCAGCAGTATTCAGGGTTTCGACGGCAGTGAGCAGTTCTTC,TRBV12-3/TRBV12-4,NA,NA,TRBJ2-1
CASSLTDEETQYF,TGTGCCAGCAGCCTGACAGATGAAGAGACCCAGTACTTC,TRBV5-6,NA,NA,TRBJ2-5
CASSYKSSGSGSGLRNEQFF,TGTGCCAGCAGTTATAAGTCCTCGGGTAGCGGGAGTGGCTTGAGAAATGAGCAGTTCTTC,TRBV6-2/TRBV6-3,TRBD2,NA,TRBJ2-1
CASSSAGYTGELFF,TGTGCCAGCAGCTCAGCAGGGTACACCGGGGAGCTGTTTTTT,TRBV11-2,NA,NA,TRBJ2-2
CSAAPDRALPYEQYF,TGCAGTGCTGCCCCTGACAGGGCCCTACCTTACGAGCAGTACTTC,TRBV20-1,TRBD1,NA,TRBJ2-7
CASSQDAQPDYGYTF,TGCGCCAGCAGCCAAGATGCACAGCCTGACTATGGCTACACCTTC,TRBV4-1,NA,few,TRBJ1-2
CASSLRTEGTDTQYF,TGTGCCAGCAGTTTACGGACAGAGGGCACAGATACGCAGTATTTT,TRBV28,NA,few,TRBJ2-3
CASSQEGTGTNYGYTF,TGCGCCAGCAGCCAAGAAGGGACAGGGACTAACTATGGCTACACCTTC,TRBV4-1,TRBD1,many,TRBJ1-2
CASSSADSNNSPLHF,TGTGCCAGCAGCTCCGCGGACAGTAATAATTCACCCCTCCACTTT,TRBV7-9,NA,few,TRBJ1-6
CSARDYLGGLNEQYF,TGCAGTGCTAGAGATTACCTTGGGGGGCTGAACGAGCAGTACTTC,TRBV20-1,NA,few,TRBJ2-7
CASKVGNNEQFF,TGTGCCAGTAAAGTGGGAAACAATGAGCAGTTCTTC,TRBV19,NA,NA,TRBJ2-1
CASRADGNTGELFF,TGTGCCAGCAGGGCAGACGGTAACACCGGGGAGCTGTTTTTT,TRBV7-2,NA,many,TRBJ2-2
CASSLGLTGTSGANVLTF,TGCGCCAGCAGCTTGGGGTTAACGGGCACCTCTGGGGCCAACGTCCTGACTTTC,TRBV5-1,NA,few,TRBJ2-6
CATSTRQATGELFF,TGTGCCACCAGCACAAGACAGGCCACCGGGGAGCTGTTTTTT,TRBV15,NA,few,TRBJ2-2
CASSPRRKNEKLFF,TGTGCCAGCAGTCCAAGGCGGAAAAATGAAAAACTGTTTTTT,TRBV27,NA,few,TRBJ1-4
CASSPGVAGGLYNEQFF,TGTGCCAGTAGCCCCGGAGTAGCGGGAGGTCTTTACAATGAGCAGTTCTTC,TRBV19,TRBD2,few,TRBJ2-1
CASSLGRAIGSDEQFF,TGTGCCAGCAGCTTAGGTCGCGCTATCGGGAGTGATGAGCAGTTCTTC,TRBV7-2,NA,NA,TRBJ2-1
CASSRTVGETDTQYF,TGCGCCAGCAGCCGTACGGTGGGAGAAACAGATACGCAGTATTTT,TRBV4-1,NA,few,TRBJ2-3
CATSDRGLAGIGDTQYF,TGTGCCACCAGTGATCGTGGACTAGCGGGGATAGGAGATACGCAGTATTTT,TRBV24-1,TRBD2,few,TRBJ2-3
CASSWDGSSYNSPLHF,TGTGCCAGCAGTTGGGACGGAAGCTCCTATAATTCACCCCTCCACTTT,TRBV28,NA,few,TRBJ1-6
CASSRQGYTF,TGTGCCAGCAGTCGGCAAGGCTACACCTTC,TRBV28,NA,NA,TRBJ1-2
CASTQRGEGFYEQYF,TGTGCCAGCACCCAGAGGGGAGAGGGGTTTTACGAGCAGTACTTC,TRBV7-8,NA,many,TRBJ2-7
CASSHRDRTEAFF,TGCGCCAGCAGCCATCGGGACAGGACTGAAGCTTTCTTT,TRBV4-1,TRBD1,NA,TRBJ1-1
CASRLFRGGPQHF,TGTGCCAGCAGGTTATTTAGGGGGGGACCCCAGCATTTT,TRBV28,NA,NA,TRBJ1-5
CASTPSRTDTQYF,TGTGCCAGCACTCCGAGTAGGACAGATACGCAGTATTTT,TRBV28,NA,few,TRBJ2-3
CASSYVGHTGGYTF,TGTGCCAGCAGTTACGTTGGGCACACGGGAGGCTACACCTTC,TRBV6-5,NA,few,TRBJ1-2
CASSPSGLADEQYF,TGTGCCAGCAGTCCGTCCGGACTAGCGGACGAGCAGTACTTC,TRBV12-3/TRBV12-4,TRBD2,many,TRBJ2-7
CASSHTGLTALINYVYTF,TGTGCCAGCAGCCATACAGGGCTCACTGCCCTAATTAACTATGTCTACACCTTC,TRBV7-8,NA,NA,TRBJ1-2
CASSVPGTTNSPLHF,TGTGCCAGCAGTGTCCCCGGGACAACTAATTCACCCCTCCACTTT,TRBV27,NA,NA,TRBJ1-6
CASSPVQRDTYEQYF,TGTGCCAGCAGTCCTGTCCAGCGAGATACCTACGAGCAGTACTTC,TRBV28,NA,NA,TRBJ2-7
CASSSRGGWNEQYF,TGTGCCAGCAGCTCCCGAGGGGGTTGGAACGAGCAGTACTTC,TRBV7-9,NA,NA,TRBJ2-7
CSAGTGVNYEQYF,TGCAGTGCTGGGACAGGGGTGAACTACGAGCAGTACTTC,TRBV20-1,TRBD1,few,TRBJ2-7
CSSSLPKGHVLEQYF,TGTTCCAGCAGTCTCCCCAAGGGACACGTGCTCGAGCAGTACTTC,TRBV12-3/TRBV12-4,NA,NA,TRBJ2-7
CASSPTSVGGNEQFF,TGTGCCAGCAGCCCTACTAGCGTTGGGGGGAATGAGCAGTTCTTC,TRBV7-2,TRBD2,many,TRBJ2-1
CASRTTGEINEQFF,TGTGCCAGCAGAACAACAGGGGAAATCAATGAGCAGTTCTTC,TRBV28,TRBD1,NA,TRBJ2-1
CASSEEGNLNTEAFF,TGTGCCAGCAGTGAAGAGGGGAATCTGAACACTGAAGCTTTCTTT,TRBV6-1,NA,NA,TRBJ1-1
CASCPITSGGDEQFF,TGTGCCAGCTGCCCAATTACTAGCGGGGGCGATGAGCAGTTCTTC,TRBV28,TRBD2,few,TRBJ2-1
CASSSNSGGRNTGELFF,TGTGCCAGCAGCTCAAACTCTGGGGGGAGAAACACCGGGGAGCTGTTTTTT,TRBV7-2,NA,many,TRBJ2-2
CSARDIGRDEKLFF,TGCAGTGCTAGAGATATCGGGCGTGATGAAAAACTGTTTTTT,TRBV20-1,NA,NA,TRBJ1-4
CASSLSGVLYGYTF,TGTGCCAGCAGTTTGTCGGGGGTTCTCTATGGCTACACCTTC,TRBV6-5,NA,NA,TRBJ1-2
CASSLRLAGGRETQYF,TGTGCCAGCAGCTTAAGACTAGCGGGGGGTAGAGAGACCCAGTACTTC,TRBV7-2,TRBD2,NA,TRBJ2-5
CASSSGQGPTYEQYF,TGTGCCAGCAGCTCAGGACAGGGCCCAACCTACGAGCAGTACTTC,TRBV7-9,TRBD1,NA,TRBJ2-7
CASSTVRDSRLYGYTF,TGTGCCAGTAGTACCGTACGGGACAGCCGGCTCTATGGCTACACCTTC,TRBV19,TRBD1,few,TRBJ1-2
CASRRGLGYNEQFF,TGTGCCAGCCGGAGGGGACTCGGGTACAATGAGCAGTTCTTC,TRBV7-2,NA,NA,TRBJ2-1
CASSSGTSENIQYF,TGCGCCAGCAGCTCCGGGACTAGCGAAAACATTCAGTACTTC,TRBV5-1,TRBD2,NA,TRBJ2-4
CASSSGTFGEKLFF,TGTGCCAGCAGCTCCGGGACGTTTGGGGAAAAACTGTTTTTT,TRBV5-4,NA,NA,TRBJ1-4
CAIRGRDSYNEQFF,TGTGCCATCCGAGGGCGGGACAGCTACAATGAGCAGTTCTTC,TRBV10-3,NA,few,TRBJ2-1
CSARYSGQHNSPLHF,TGCAGTGCTAGATATTCGGGACAGCATAATTCACCCCTCCACTTT,TRBV20-1,TRBD1,few,TRBJ1-6
CASSLAVAGEDTQYF,TGTGCCAGCAGCTTAGCGGTCGCAGGGGAGGATACGCAGTATTTT,TRBV7-4,NA,NA,TRBJ2-3
CASSSSGRYNSPLHF,TGTGCCAGCAGCTCCTCTGGGCGATATAATTCACCCCTCCACTTT,TRBV7-6,NA,NA,TRBJ1-6
CASSLPAPGEQYF,TGTGCCAGCAGCTTACCCGCCCCGGGGGAGCAGTACTTC,TRBV7-9,NA,few,TRBJ2-7
CASSQTGPNQPQHF,TGTGCCAGCAGCCAAACAGGGCCTAATCAGCCCCAGCATTTT,TRBV12-3/TRBV12-4,NA,many,TRBJ1-5
CASRTPGGENEKLFF,TGTGCCAGCAGGACCCCAGGGGGCGAGAATGAAAAACTGTTTTTT,TRBV28,TRBD1,NA,TRBJ1-4